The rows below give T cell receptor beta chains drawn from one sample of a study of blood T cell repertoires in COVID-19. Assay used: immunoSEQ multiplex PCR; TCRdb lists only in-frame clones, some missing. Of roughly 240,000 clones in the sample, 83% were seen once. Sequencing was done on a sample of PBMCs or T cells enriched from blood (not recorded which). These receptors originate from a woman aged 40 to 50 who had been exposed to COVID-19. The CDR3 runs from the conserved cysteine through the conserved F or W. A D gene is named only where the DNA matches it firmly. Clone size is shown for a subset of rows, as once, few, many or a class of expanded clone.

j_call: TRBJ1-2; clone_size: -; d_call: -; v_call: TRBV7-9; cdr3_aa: CASSLVGLYGYTF; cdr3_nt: TGTGCCAGCAGCTTAGTGGGGCTCTATGGCTACACCTTC
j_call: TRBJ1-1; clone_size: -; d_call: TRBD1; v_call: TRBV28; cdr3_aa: CASSLRTGETEAFF; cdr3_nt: TGTGCCAGCAGTTTACGGACAGGGGAGACTGAAGCTTTCTTT
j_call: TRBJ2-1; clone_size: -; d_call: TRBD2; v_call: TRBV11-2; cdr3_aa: CASSLRRDWGLAGAGEQFF; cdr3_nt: TGTGCCAGCAGCTTAAGACGGGACTGGGGACTAGCGGGGGCAGGGGAGCAGTTCTTC
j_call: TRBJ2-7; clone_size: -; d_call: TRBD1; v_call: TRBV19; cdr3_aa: CASSIRGQLYEQYF; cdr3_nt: TGTGCCAGTAGTATTCGGGGACAGCTCTACGAGCAGTACTTC
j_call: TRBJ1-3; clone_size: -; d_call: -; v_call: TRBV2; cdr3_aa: CASGVPRTVGNTIYF; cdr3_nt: TGTGCCAGCGGGGTTCCGCGGACAGTTGGAAACACCATATATTTT
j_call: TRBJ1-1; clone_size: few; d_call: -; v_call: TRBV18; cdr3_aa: CASSRAQGSTEAFF; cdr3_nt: TGTGCCAGCTCACGAGCTCAGGGGAGTACTGAAGCTTTCTTT
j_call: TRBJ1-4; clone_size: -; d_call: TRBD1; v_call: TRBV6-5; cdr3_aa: CASSYQGAVGEKLFF; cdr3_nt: TGTGCCAGCAGTTATCAGGGGGCAGTGGGGGAAAAACTGTTTTTT
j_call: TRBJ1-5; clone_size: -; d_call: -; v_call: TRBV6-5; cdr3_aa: CASSPNQVNQPQHF; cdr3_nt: TGTGCCAGCAGCCCCAACCAGGTCAATCAGCCCCAGCATTTT
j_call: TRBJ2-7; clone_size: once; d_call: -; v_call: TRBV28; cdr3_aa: CASSLEIREGFYEQYF; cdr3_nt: TGTGCCAGCAGTTTGGAAATCCGTGAGGGTTTCTACGAGCAGTACTTC
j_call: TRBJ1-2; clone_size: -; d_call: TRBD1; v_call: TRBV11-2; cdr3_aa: CASSPQGQGANYGYTF; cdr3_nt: TGTGCCAGCAGCCCCCAAGGACAGGGGGCTAACTATGGCTACACCTTC
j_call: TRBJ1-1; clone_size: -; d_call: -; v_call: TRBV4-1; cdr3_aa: CASRGGLRGTEAFF; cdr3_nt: TGCGCCAGCCGGGGGGGCCTTAGGGGCACTGAAGCTTTCTTT
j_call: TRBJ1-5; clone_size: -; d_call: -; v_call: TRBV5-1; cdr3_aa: CASSLAFGPNQPQHF; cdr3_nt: TGCGCCAGCAGCCTAGCCTTCGGTCCGAATCAGCCCCAGCATTTT
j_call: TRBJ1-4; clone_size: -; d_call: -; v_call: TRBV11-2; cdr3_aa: CASSSDGRGNEKLFF; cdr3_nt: TGTGCCAGCAGCTCAGACGGGAGGGGTAATGAAAAACTGTTTTTT
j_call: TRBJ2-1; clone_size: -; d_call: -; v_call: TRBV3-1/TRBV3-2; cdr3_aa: CASSLQGGSYNEQFF; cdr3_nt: TGTGCCAGCAGCTTACAGGGCGGCTCCTACAATGAGCAGTTCTTC
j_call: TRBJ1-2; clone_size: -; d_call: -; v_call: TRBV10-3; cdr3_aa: CAISDANRQILYGYTF; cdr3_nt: TGTGCCATCAGTGACGCAAATAGACAGATACTCTATGGCTACACCTTC
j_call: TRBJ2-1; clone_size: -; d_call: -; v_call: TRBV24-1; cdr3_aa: CATSDSLGGDEQFF; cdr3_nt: TGTGCCACCAGTGACAGCTTGGGCGGGGATGAGCAGTTCTTC
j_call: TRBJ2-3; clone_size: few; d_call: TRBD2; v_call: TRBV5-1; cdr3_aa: CASSAQTSGVLTDTQYF; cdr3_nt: TGCGCCAGCAGCGCCCAAACTAGCGGAGTACTAACAGATACGCAGTATTTT
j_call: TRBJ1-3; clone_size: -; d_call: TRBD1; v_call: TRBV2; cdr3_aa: CASSERGQSSGNTIYF; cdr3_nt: TGTGCCAGCAGTGAAAGGGGGCAGAGCTCTGGAAACACCATATATTTT
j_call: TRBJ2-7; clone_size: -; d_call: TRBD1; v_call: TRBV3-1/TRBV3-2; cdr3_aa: CASSRSSGTGYGQYF; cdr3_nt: TGTGCCAGCAGCCGTTCATCCGGGACAGGGTACGGGCAGTACTTC
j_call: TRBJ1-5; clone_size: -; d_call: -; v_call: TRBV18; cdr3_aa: CASSGREESQPQHF; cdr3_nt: TGTGCCAGCTCCGGCAGGGAGGAGTCCCAGCCCCAGCATTTT
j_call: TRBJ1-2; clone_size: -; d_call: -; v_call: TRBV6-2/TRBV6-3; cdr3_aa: CASSSTRTGGIRDYGYTF; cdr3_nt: TGTGCCAGCAGTTCGACGCGGACCGGAGGAATCCGGGACTATGGCTACACCTTC
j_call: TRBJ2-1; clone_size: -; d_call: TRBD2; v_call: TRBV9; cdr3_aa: CASSGARGGSYNEQFF; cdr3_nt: TGTGCCAGCAGCGGCGCGCGGGGGGGCAGTTACAATGAGCAGTTCTTC
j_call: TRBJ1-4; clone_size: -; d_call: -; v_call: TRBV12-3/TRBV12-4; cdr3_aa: CASSEGSGKLFF; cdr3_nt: TGTGCCAGCAGTGAGGGCAGCGGAAAACTGTTTTTT
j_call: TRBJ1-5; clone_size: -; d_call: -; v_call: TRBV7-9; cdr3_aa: CASSLFPGPQHF; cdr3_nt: TGTGCCAGCAGCTTATTTCCGGGGCCCCAGCATTTT
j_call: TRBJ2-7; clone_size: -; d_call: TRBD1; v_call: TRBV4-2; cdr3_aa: CASSQDVTTGTSYEQYF; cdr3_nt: TGTGCCAGCAGCCAAGATGTAACGACAGGGACGTCCTACGAGCAGTACTTC